This TCR beta chain was captured by sequencing in a study of blood T cell repertoires in COVID-19. Study in general: The study drew acute and convalescent COVID-19 samples from the United States, Italy and Spain. Sources were T cells, B-cell-depleted T cells, or PBMCs; the material itself was cDNA or gDNA.

V shed 7 bases, J shed 4 bases, and the junction held 7 bases outside the gene matches. Per germline, CDR1 SGHTS and CDR2 YDEGEE. This CDR3 comprises 14 residues. As originally analysed: Scientists estimated how many nucleated cells there were by amplifying reference gene primers. Libraries were prepared by immunoSEQ multiplex PCR; TCRdb keeps only in-frame clonotypes and omits some of them. V and J calls and clone size follow that table, whereas D and trimming were derived from the DNA. The sample has about 140,000 clones; roughly 84% are singletons. Enrolled during active infection, Seattle patients were then followed longitudinally.

The sequenced sample was peripheral blood. This sequence joins TRBV5-8 and TRBJ2-3; 9 bases line up with TRBD1. This clonotype originated in a man aged 30 to 45 with COVID-19, enrolled during active disease. In nucleotides, the CDR3 is TGTGCCAGCGATAGGGGACAGGGTTCAGATACGCAGTATTTT. Protein sequence: CASDRGQGSDTQYF.